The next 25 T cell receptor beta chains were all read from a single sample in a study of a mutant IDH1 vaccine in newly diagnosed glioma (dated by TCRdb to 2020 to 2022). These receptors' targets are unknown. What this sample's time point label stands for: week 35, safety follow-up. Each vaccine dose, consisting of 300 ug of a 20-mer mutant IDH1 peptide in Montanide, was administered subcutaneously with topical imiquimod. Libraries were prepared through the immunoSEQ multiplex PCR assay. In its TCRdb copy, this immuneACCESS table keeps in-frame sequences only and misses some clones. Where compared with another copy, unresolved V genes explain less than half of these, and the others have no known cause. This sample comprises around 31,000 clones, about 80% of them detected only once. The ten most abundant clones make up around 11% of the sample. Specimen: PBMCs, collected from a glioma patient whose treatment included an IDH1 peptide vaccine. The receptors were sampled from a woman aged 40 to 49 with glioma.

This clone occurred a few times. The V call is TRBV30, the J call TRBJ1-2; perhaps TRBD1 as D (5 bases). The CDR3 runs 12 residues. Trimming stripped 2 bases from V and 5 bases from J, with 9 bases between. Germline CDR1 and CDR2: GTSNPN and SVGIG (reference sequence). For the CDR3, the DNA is TGTGCCTGGAGTCCCCGGGGGTATGGCTACACCTTC. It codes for CAWSPRGYGYTF.

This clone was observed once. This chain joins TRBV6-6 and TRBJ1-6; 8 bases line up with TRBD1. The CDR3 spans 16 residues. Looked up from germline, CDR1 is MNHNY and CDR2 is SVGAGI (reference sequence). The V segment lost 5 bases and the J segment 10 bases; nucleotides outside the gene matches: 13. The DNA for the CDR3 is TGTGCCAGCAGTCAAGGAACCGGACAGGGAAACTCACCCCTCCACTTT. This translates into CASSQGTGQGNSPLHF.

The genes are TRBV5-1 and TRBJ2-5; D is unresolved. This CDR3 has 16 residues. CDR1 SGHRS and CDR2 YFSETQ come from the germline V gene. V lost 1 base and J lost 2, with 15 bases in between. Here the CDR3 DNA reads TGCGCCAGCAGCTTGATGGCGTCGGACCCTCAAGAGACCCAGTACTTC. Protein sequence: CASSLMASDPQETQYF.

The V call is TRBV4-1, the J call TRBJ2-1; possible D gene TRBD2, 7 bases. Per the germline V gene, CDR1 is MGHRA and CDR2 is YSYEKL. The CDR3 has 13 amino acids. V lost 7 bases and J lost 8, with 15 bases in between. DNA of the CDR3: TGCGCCAGCACCGGGACGGGGGGCTATGAGCAGTTCTTC. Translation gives CASTGTGGYEQFF.

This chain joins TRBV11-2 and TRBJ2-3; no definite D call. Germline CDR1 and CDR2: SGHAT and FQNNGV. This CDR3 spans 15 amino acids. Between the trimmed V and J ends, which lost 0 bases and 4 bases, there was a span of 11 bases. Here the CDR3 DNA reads TGTGCCAGCAGCTTAGACATCTCGTGGGCAGATACGCAGTATTTT. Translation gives CASSLDISWADTQYF. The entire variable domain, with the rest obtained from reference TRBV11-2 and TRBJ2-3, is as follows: EAGVAQSPRYKIIEKRQSVAFWCNPISGHATLYWYQQILGQGPKLLIQFQNNGVVDDSQLPKDRFSAERLKGVDSTLKIQPAKLEDSAVYLCASSLDISWADTQYFGPGTRLTVL.

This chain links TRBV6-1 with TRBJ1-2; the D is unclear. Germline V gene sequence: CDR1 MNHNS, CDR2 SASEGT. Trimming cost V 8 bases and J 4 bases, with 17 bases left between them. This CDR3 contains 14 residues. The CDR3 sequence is CASLSVQVLYGYTF. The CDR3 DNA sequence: TGTGCCAGCCTCTCGGTCCAAGTCCTCTATGGCTACACCTTC.

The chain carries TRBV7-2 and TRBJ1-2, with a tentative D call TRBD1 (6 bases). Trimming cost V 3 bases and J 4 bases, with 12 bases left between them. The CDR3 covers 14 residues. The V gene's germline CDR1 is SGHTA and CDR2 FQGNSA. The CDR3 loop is CASSFGGAGYGYTF. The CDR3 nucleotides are TGTGCCAGCAGCTTCGGGGGCGCGGGCTATGGCTACACCTTC.

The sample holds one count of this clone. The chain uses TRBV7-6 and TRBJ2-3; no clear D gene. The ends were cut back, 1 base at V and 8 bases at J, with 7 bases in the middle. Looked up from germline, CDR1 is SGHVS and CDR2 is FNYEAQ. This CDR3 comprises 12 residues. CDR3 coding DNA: TGTGCCAGCAGCTTAGATGGAAGTACGCAGTATTTT. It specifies CASSLDGSTQYF.

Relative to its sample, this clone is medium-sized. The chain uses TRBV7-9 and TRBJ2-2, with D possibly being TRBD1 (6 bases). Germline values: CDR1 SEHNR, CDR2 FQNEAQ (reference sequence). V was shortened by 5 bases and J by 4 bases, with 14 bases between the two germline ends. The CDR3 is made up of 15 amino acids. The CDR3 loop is CASSPSTGTTGELFF. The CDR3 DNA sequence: TGTGCCAGCAGCCCGTCGACAGGAACCACCGGGGAGCTGTTTTTT.

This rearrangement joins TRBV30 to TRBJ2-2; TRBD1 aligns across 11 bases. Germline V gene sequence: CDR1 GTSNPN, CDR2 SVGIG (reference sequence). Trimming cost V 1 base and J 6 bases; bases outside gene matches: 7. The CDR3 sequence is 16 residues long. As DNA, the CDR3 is TGTGCCTGGAGTGGGTTGGGACAGGGGGTCTCCGGGGAGCTGTTTTTT. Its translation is CAWSGLGQGVSGELFF.

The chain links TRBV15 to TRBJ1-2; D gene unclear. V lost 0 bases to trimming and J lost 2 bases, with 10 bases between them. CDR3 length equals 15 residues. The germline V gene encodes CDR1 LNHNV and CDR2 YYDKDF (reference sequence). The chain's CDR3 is CATSRDTMENYGYTF. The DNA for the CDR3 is TGTGCCACCAGCAGAGATACGATGGAGAACTATGGCTACACCTTC.

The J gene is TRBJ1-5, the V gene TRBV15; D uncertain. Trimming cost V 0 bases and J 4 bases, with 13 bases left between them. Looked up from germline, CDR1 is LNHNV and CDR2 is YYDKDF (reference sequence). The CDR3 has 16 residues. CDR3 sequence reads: CATSRDWIGSNQPQHF. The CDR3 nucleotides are TGTGCCACCAGCAGAGATTGGATAGGGTCGAATCAGCCCCAGCATTTT. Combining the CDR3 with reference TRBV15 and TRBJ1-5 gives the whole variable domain DAMVIQNPRYQVTQFGKPVTLSCSQTLNHNVMYWYQQKSSQAPKLLFHYYDKDFNNEADTPDNFQSRRPNTSFCFLDIRSPGLGDTAMYLCATSRDWIGSNQPQHFGDGTRLSIL.

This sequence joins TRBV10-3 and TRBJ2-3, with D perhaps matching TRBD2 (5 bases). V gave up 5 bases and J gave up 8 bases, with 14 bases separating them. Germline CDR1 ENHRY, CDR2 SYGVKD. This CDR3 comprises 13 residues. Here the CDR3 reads CAISSREGRTQYF. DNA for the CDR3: TGTGCCATCAGTTCACGGGAAGGACGTACGCAGTATTTT.

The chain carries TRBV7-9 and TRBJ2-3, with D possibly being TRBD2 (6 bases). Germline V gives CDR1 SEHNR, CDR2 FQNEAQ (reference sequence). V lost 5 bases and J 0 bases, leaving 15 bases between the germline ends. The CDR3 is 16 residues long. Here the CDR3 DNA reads TGTGCCAGCAGCATCCGGGGGACTTCTAGCACAGATACGCAGTATTTT. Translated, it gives CASSIRGTSSTDTQYF.

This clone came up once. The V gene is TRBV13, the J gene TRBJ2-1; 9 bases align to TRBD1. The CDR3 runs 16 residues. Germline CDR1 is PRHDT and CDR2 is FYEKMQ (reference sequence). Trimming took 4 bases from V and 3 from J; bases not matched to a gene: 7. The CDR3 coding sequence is TGTGCCAGCAGCTCGACCGGGACAGGGCACTACAATGAGCAGTTCTTC. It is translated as CASSSTGTGHYNEQFF.

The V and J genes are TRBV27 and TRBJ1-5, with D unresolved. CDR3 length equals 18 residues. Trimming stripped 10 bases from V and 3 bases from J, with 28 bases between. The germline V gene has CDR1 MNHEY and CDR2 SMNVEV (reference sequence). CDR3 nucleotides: TGTGCCACCAAGGAACAATCAGGCTCTAAAACCACCAATCAGCCCCAGCATTTT. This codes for CATKEQSGSKTTNQPQHF.

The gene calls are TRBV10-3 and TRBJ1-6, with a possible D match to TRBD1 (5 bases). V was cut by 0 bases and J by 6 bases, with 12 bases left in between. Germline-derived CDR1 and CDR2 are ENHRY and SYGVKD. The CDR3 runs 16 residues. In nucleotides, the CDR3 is TGTGCCATCAGTGAGTCGTATGGGCAGGGTAATTCACCCCTCCACTTT. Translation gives CAISESYGQGNSPLHF.

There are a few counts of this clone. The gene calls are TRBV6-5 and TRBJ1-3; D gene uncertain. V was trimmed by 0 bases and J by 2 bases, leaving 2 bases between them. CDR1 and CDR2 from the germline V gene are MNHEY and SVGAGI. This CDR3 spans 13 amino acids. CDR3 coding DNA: TGTGCCAGCAGTTACTCAGCTGGAAACACCATATATTTT. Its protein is CASSYSAGNTIYF.

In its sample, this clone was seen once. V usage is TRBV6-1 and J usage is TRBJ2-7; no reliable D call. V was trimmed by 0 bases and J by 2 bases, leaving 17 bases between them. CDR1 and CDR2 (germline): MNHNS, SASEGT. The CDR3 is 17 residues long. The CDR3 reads CASSEAGEAHYAYEQYF. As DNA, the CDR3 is TGTGCCAGCAGTGAAGCGGGCGAAGCACATTACGCCTACGAGCAGTACTTC.

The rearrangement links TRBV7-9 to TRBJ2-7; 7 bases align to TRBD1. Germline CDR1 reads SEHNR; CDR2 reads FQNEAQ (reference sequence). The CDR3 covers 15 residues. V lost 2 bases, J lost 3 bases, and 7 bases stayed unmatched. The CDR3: CASSLTGAPIYEQYF. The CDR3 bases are TGTGCCAGCAGCTTAACAGGGGCCCCTATCTACGAGCAGTACTTC.

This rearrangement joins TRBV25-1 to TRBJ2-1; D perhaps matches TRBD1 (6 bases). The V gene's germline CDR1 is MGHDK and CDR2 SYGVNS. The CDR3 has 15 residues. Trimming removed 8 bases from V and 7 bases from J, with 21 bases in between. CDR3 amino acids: CASGGGRQEKNEQFF. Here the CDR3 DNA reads TGTGCCAGCGGAGGAGGTAGACAGGAAAAAAATGAGCAGTTCTTC.

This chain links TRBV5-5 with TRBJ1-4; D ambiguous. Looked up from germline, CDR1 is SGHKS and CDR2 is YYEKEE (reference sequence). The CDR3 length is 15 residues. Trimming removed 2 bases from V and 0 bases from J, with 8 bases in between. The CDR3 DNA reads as TGTGCCAGCAGCTTATACCAGTCAACTAATGAAAAACTGTTTTTT. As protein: CASSLYQSTNEKLFF.

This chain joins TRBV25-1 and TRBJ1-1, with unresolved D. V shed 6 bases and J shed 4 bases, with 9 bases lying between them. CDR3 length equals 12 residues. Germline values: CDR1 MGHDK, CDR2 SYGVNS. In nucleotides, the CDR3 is TGTGCCAGCAGGGGATCCAGCACTGAAGCTTTCTTT. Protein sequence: CASRGSSTEAFF.

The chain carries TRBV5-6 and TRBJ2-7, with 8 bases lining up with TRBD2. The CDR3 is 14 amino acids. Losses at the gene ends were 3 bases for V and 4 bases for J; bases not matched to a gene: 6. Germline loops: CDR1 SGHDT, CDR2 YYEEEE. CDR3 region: CASSWGAGAYEQYF. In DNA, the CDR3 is TGTGCCAGCAGCTGGGGAGCGGGGGCTTACGAGCAGTACTTC.

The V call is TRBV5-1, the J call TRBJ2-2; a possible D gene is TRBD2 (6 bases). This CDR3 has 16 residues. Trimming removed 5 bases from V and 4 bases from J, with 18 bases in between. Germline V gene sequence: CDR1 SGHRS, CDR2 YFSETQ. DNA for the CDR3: TGCGCCAGCAGGGATCGGGACTCCGGAAGCACCGGGGAGCTGTTTTTT. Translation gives CASRDRDSGSTGELFF. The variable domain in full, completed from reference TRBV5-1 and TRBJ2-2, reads KAGVTQTPRYLIKTRGQQVTLSCSPISGHRSVSWYQQTPGQGLQFLFEYFSETQRNKGNFPGRFSGRQFSNSRSEMNVSTLELGDSALYLCASRDRDSGSTGELFFGEGSRLTVL.